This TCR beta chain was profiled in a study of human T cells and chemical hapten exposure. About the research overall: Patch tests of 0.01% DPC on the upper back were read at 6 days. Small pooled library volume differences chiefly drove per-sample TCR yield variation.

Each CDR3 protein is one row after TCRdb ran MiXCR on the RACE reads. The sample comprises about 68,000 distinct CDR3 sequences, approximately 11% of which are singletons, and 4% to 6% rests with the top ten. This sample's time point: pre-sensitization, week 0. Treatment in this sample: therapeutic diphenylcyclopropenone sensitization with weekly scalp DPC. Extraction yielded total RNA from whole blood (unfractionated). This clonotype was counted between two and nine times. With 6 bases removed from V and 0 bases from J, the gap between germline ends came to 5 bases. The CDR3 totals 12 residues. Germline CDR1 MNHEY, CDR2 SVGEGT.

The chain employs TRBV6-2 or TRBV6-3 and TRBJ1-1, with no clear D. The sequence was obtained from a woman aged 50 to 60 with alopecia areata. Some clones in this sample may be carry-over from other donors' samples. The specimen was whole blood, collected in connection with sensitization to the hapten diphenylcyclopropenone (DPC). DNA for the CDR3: TGTGCCAGCAGAGACTTGAACACTGAAGCTTTCTTT. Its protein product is CASRDLNTEAFF.